This T cell receptor (beta chain) was identified in a study of cytomegalovirus exposure and HLA in healthy donors. Study-wide results and limits: TCR sequences were mostly rare, though some public TCRs occurred in many donors. The study put 150 to 200 TCR beta chains on its list as cytomegalovirus-associated. The classifier reportedly diagnosed cytomegalovirus status with high specificity and sensitivity. As confirmed in vitro, a few CMV-associated chains were specific for CMV antigens.

The CDR3 length is 13 residues. Trimming took 1 base from V and 6 from J; bases not matched to a gene: 0. The germline V gene encodes CDR1 SGDLS and CDR2 YYNGEE. Here immunoSEQ multiplex PCR was the method, and the copy in TCRdb shows in-frame clones only, minus some. The sample lists more than 150,000 clones; around 82% were seen once. This clone was detected only once. Its antigen remains unknown. Sequencing used PBMCs. V usage is TRBV9 and J usage is TRBJ2-2; 7 bases agree with TRBD1. This clonotype was sampled from a woman between 18 and 30 years old in good health and CMV-seropositive. CDR3 amino acids: CASSVTGAGELFF. CDR3 DNA sequence: TGTGCCAGCAGCGTAACAGGGGCCGGGGAGCTGTTTTTT.